These 12 T cell receptor beta chains came from one sample sequenced in a study of Graves' ophthalmopathy and Graves' hyperthyroidism. Amplification targeted the TCR beta CDR3 regions, with RNA transcripts as the source material. HTBI primers primed a first-round RT-PCR, and a second-round multiplex PCR followed. From the multiplex PCR reads, TCRdb called clonotypes with MiXCR, one entry per CDR3 protein. Of just over 400,000 distinct CDR3 sequences detected, roughly 20% appear once; the ten largest clones hold under 3%. Sequenced input: peripheral blood. Receptors were obtained from a woman between 18 and 29 years old with stable Graves' hyperthyroidism.

This clonotype was counted ten times or more. The CDR3 is CASSYSDRGYYGYTF. In DNA form, the CDR3 reads TGTGCCAGCAGTTACTCGGACAGGGGCTACTATGGCTACACCTTC. This chain uses TRBV6-5 with TRBJ1-2, with 9 bases fitting TRBD1. This CDR3 is 15 amino acids long. Trimming at V came to 0 bases and at J to 3 bases, leaving 2 bases not matched to a gene. The germline CDR1 and CDR2 sequences are MNHEY and SVGAGI.

This clonotype was observed a handful of times. V and J are TRBV5-5 and TRBJ2-7, with D maybe TRBD1 (5 bases). The germline V gene has CDR1 SGHKS and CDR2 YYEKEE (reference sequence). This CDR3 is 15 amino acids long. V was pared by 0 bases and J by 0 bases, with 10 bases between. In DNA, the CDR3 is TGTGCCAGCAGCTTGGAAGGGGTATTCTCCTACGAGCAGTACTTC. This sequence encodes CASSLEGVFSYEQYF.

The table lists this clonotype with many counts. The chain employs TRBV28 and TRBJ2-5, with D possibly being TRBD1 (7 bases). V was trimmed by 4 bases and J by 5 bases, leaving 17 bases between them. CDR1 is MDHEN, CDR2 SYDVKM, per germline. The CDR3 has 15 residues. CDR3 DNA sequence: TGTGCCAGCAGTTGGGGGGTAGGGGGCGGTGAGACCCAGTACTTC. It specifies CASSWGVGGGETQYF. Together with reference TRBV28 and TRBJ2-5, the CDR3 gives the full variable domain: DVKVTQSSRYLVKRTGEKVFLECVQDMDHENMFWYRQDPGLGLRLIYFSYDVKMKEKGDIPEGYSVSREKKERFSLILESASTNQTSMYLCASSWGVGGGETQYFGPGTRLLVL.

This clonotype has at least ten counts. The DNA of the CDR3 is TGTGCCTGGAGCCAGGGGTCGAAGGAGACCCAGTACTTC. Residues: CAWSQGSKETQYF. The gene calls are TRBV30 and TRBJ2-5; D is possibly TRBD1 (6 bases). The CDR3 is 13 residues long. Germline V CDR1 and CDR2: GTSNPN, SVGIG (reference sequence). With 3 bases removed from V and 5 bases from J, the gap between germline ends came to 13 bases.

The CDR3 protein is CASSLVATGELFF. The DNA of the CDR3 is TGTGCCAGCAGCTTAGTGGCCACCGGGGAGCTGTTTTTT. J is TRBJ2-2 and V is TRBV7-2; D remains ambiguous. With 1 base removed from V and 4 bases from J, the gap between germline ends came to 4 bases. CDR3 size: 13 residues. Germline-derived CDR1 and CDR2 are SGHTA and FQGNSA.

This clonotype has at least ten counts. The chain has TRBV12-3 or TRBV12-4 and TRBJ1-3, with no clear D. The CDR3 totals 15 residues. Trimming cost V 6 bases and J 5 bases, with 17 bases left between them. CDR3 bases: TGTGCCAGCAGCACGGTGGTGACACTTCGAAACACCATATATTTT. Encoded protein: CASSTVVTLRNTIYF.

The rearrangement uses TRBV7-8 and TRBJ2-2; D gene unclear. V lost 5 bases and J lost 6, with 16 bases in between. CDR3 length: 15 residues. Germline CDR1 is SGHVS and CDR2 is FQNEAQ. CDR3 amino acids: CASSPRRGWAGELFF. The DNA for the CDR3 is TGTGCCAGCAGCCCCAGACGCGGATGGGCCGGGGAGCTGTTTTTT.

Ten or more counts support this clonotype. This chain connects TRBV15 to TRBJ2-5; TRBD2 agrees at 7 bases. The CDR3 is 17 residues long. Per germline, CDR1 LNHNV and CDR2 YYDKDF (reference sequence). Trimming at V came to 0 bases and at J to 1 base, leaving 8 bases not matched to a gene. The CDR3 region is CATSRDRPSGLQETQYF. Written as DNA, the CDR3 is TGTGCCACCAGCAGAGATCGTCCTAGCGGCCTCCAAGAGACCCAGTACTTC.

In this sample, this clonotype turned up many times. The chain couples TRBV3-1 to TRBJ2-7; D may be TRBD1 (5 bases). Trimming removed 0 bases at V and 5 bases at J, with 11 bases between. Looked up from germline, CDR1 is LGHDT and CDR2 is YNNKEL (reference sequence). The CDR3 has 14 amino acids. The CDR3 region has the DNA TGTGCCAGCAGCCAAGAGAGGACAAGAGACGAGCAGTACTTC. Amino acid sequence: CASSQERTRDEQYF.

This clonotype was seen at least ten times. The chain recombines TRBV7-2 with TRBJ1-3; D is perhaps TRBD1 (6 bases). The germline gives CDR1 SGHTA, CDR2 FQGNSA. The CDR3 extends over 16 amino acids. Trimming took 5 bases from V and 1 from J, leaving 15 bases between them. The CDR3 DNA reads TGTGCCAGCAGCCGCAACGTACAGGGATCTGGAAACACCATATATTTT. This codes for CASSRNVQGSGNTIYF.

This clonotype showed up many times. The rearrangement links TRBV5-1 to TRBJ2-7; D uncertain. Per germline, CDR1 SGHRS and CDR2 YFSETQ. The V and J ends lost 0 bases and 1 base respectively, with 11 bases between them. CDR3 size: 15 residues. CDR3 loop: CASSLVVDESYEQYF. The CDR3 DNA reads as TGCGCCAGCAGCTTGGTCGTGGACGAGTCCTACGAGCAGTACTTC.

On this clonotype itself: This may stem from a read error, because a much larger clone lies one nucleotide away. In this CDR3 the conserved last residue, phenylalanine or tryptophan, is missing, so a read error is likely. V usage is TRBV2 and J usage is TRBJ2-5; 11 bases agree with TRBD1. Losses at the gene ends were 4 bases for V and 1 base for J; bases not matched to a gene: 2. The V gene's germline CDR1 is SNHLY and CDR2 FYNNEI. This CDR3 contains 15 residues. The CDR3, as DNA: TGTGCCAGCAGTGGGGACAGGGGGGGCCAAGAGACCCAGTACTCC. Encoded protein: CASSGDRGGQETQYS.